This T cell receptor (beta chain) was sequenced in a study of blood T cell repertoires in COVID-19. Overall study: The United States, Italy and Spain were the sources of the acute and convalescent COVID-19 samples. PBMCs, B-cell-depleted T cells, or T cells were the source of the cDNA or gDNA that made up the material.

In the original processing: How many nucleated cells were present was estimated from reference gene primer amplification. The data were produced by immunoSEQ multiplex PCR, yet TCRdb's version contains in-frame clones alone and is incomplete. V, J and clone size were drawn from that table, and D and trimming were deduced from the DNA. This sample has 100,000 to 150,000 clones, with roughly 85% found just once. Trimming took off 0 bases at V and 7 bases at J, with 12 bases between the two ends. Per the germline V gene, CDR1 is LGHDT and CDR2 is YNNKEL (reference sequence). This CDR3 spans 14 amino acids.

The TCR sequence derives from an elderly man with active or convalescent COVID-19. V gene TRBV3-1 (or the pseudogene TRBV3-2) combines with J gene TRBJ1-2; D unclear. The sequenced sample consisted of peripheral blood. CDR3 sequence: CASSQDFPGPGYTF. In nucleotides, the CDR3 is TGTGCCAGCAGCCAAGATTTCCCTGGCCCTGGCTACACCTTC.